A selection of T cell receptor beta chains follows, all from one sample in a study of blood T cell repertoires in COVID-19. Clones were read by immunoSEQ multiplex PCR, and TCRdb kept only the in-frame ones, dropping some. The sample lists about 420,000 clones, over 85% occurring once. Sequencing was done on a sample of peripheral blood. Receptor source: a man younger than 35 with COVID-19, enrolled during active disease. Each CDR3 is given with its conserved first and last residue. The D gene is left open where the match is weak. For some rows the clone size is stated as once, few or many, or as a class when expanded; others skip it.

CASSHYRDGYTF	TGTGCCAGCTCTCACTACAGGGATGGCTACACCTTC	12	TRBV18	once	TRBJ1-2	NA
CASSMDRGASYEQYF	TGTGCCAGCAGTATGGACAGGGGTGCCTCCTACGAGCAGTACTTC	15	TRBV6-5	NA	TRBJ2-7	TRBD1
CASSPPIGGRTEAFF	TGTGCCAGCTCACCACCAATAGGGGGAAGGACTGAAGCTTTCTTT	15	TRBV18	NA	TRBJ1-1	NA
CASNKGLNYNEQFF	TGTGCCAGCAACAAGGGACTTAACTACAATGAGCAGTTCTTC	14	TRBV7-3	NA	TRBJ2-1	NA
CASSYSRAPGPPLHF	TGTGCCAGCAGTTACTCGAGGGCCCCAGGACCACCCCTCCACTTT	15	TRBV6-2/TRBV6-3	NA	TRBJ1-6	NA
CASSLTWSGRGLYEQYF	TGTGCCAGCAGTTTAACATGGTCGGGGCGGGGGCTCTACGAGCAGTACTTC	17	TRBV28	NA	TRBJ2-7	NA
CASSVSETRDTQYF	TGTGCCAGCAGTGTATCAGAAACTAGGGATACGCAGTATTTT	14	TRBV2	NA	TRBJ2-3	NA
CASSTVRNTEAFF	TGTGCCAGCAGCACGGTACGGAACACTGAAGCTTTCTTT	13	TRBV28	NA	TRBJ1-1	NA
CASSLRGGTYNSPLHF	TGTGCCAGCAGCCTTCGGGGGGGAACCTATAATTCACCCCTCCACTTT	16	TRBV7-2	NA	TRBJ1-6	NA
CASRTTGLTEAFF	TGTGCCAGTAGGACGACAGGGCTCACTGAAGCTTTCTTT	13	TRBV19	NA	TRBJ1-1	TRBD1
CASSDSTGANTQYF	TGTGCCAGCAGTGACTCAACGGGAGCGAATACGCAGTATTTT	14	TRBV6-4	few	TRBJ2-3	NA
CASNHPGRLAGRYNEQFF	TGTGCCAGCAACCACCCCGGACGACTAGCGGGAAGGTACAATGAGCAGTTCTTC	18	TRBV14	NA	TRBJ2-1	TRBD2
CASGLVIGGVQDTQYF	TGTGCTAGTGGTTTGGTCATCGGGGGAGTTCAGGATACGCAGTATTTT	16	TRBV12-5	NA	TRBJ2-3	NA
CASTGGIVGTEAFF	TGTGCCAGCACAGGGGGTATCGTTGGCACTGAAGCTTTCTTT	14	TRBV2	NA	TRBJ1-1	TRBD1
CASSGQGNAEAFF	TGTGCCAGCAGCGGACAGGGGAACGCTGAAGCTTTCTTT	13	TRBV13	NA	TRBJ1-1	TRBD1
CASSLGLAGAAQYF	TGTGCCAGCAGTTTGGGACTAGCGGGTGCGGCCCAGTACTTC	14	TRBV28	NA	TRBJ2-5	TRBD2
CASSGRRSGNTIYF	TGTGCCAGCAGCGGAAGGAGGTCCGGAAACACCATATATTTT	14	TRBV2	NA	TRBJ1-3	NA
CASSVDRVYSTGELFF	TGTGCCAGCAGCGTAGACAGGGTGTATAGCACCGGGGAGCTGTTTTTT	16	TRBV9	NA	TRBJ2-2	NA
CASSLGQGAVRTEAFF	TGTGCCAGCAGCTTGGGACAGGGAGCGGTGCGGACTGAAGCTTTCTTT	16	TRBV5-4	NA	TRBJ1-1	TRBD1
CASSTPGYSGNTIYF	TGTGCCAGCAGCACCCCAGGGTACTCTGGAAACACCATATATTTT	15	TRBV9	once	TRBJ1-3	NA
CASSLLDLNQPQHF	TGTGCCAGCAGCTTGTTGGACTTAAATCAGCCCCAGCATTTT	14	TRBV5-8	once	TRBJ1-5	NA
CASSVLAPGFAELFF	TGCGCCAGCAGTGTTTTGGCACCGGGGTTCGCGGAGCTGTTTTTT	15	TRBV10-1	NA	TRBJ2-2	NA
CASSPTEGTGDHGYTF	TGTGCCAGCAGCCCTACTGAGGGGACAGGGGATCATGGCTACACCTTC	16	TRBV7-9	once	TRBJ1-2	TRBD1
CASSLRFGGDEQYF	TGTGCCAGCAGCTTAAGATTTGGGGGCGATGAGCAGTACTTC	14	TRBV7-2	NA	TRBJ2-7	NA
CASGASGNRNEQFF	TGTGCCAGCGGGGCTAGCGGTAACCGGAATGAGCAGTTCTTC	14	TRBV3-1/TRBV3-2	NA	TRBJ2-1	TRBD2
CASSLGTGSPLHF	TGTGCCAGCAGCCTCGGGACAGGTTCACCCCTCCACTTT	13	TRBV7-9	NA	TRBJ1-6	TRBD1
CASSYDGARTEAFF	TGTGCCAGCAGTTACGATGGGGCCCGGACTGAAGCTTTCTTT	14	TRBV6-5	NA	TRBJ1-1	NA
CASSRSGAGGYVGYTF	TGTGCCAGCAGCCGCTCAGGCGCCGGGGGGTACGTCGGCTACACCTTC	16	TRBV3-1/TRBV3-2	NA	TRBJ1-2	NA
CASSAGSNYGYTF	TGTGCCAGCAGTGCGGGGTCCAACTATGGCTACACCTTC	13	TRBV12-3/TRBV12-4	NA	TRBJ1-2	NA
CASSQTGAVGYTF	TGTGCCAGCAGTCAAACAGGGGCGGTCGGCTACACCTTC	13	TRBV6-6	NA	TRBJ1-2	TRBD1
CASSYSRGINNSPLHF	TGTGCCAGCAGTTACTCGCGGGGTATTAATAATTCACCCCTCCACTTT	16	TRBV6-5	once	TRBJ1-6	NA
CASSTSSGSTDTQYF	TGTGCCAGCAGTACCTCTAGCGGGAGCACAGATACGCAGTATTTT	15	TRBV6-5	NA	TRBJ2-3	TRBD2
CASSIGLNEQFF	TGTGCCAGTAGTATAGGGCTCAATGAGCAGTTCTTC	12	TRBV19	NA	TRBJ2-1	NA
CASSQSSYGYTF	TGTGCCAGCAGCCAATCTAGCTATGGCTACACCTTC	12	TRBV16	NA	TRBJ1-2	NA
CASSAGPTQPNEKLFF	TGCGCCAGCAGCGCGGGACCGACCCAGCCCAATGAAAAACTGTTTTTT	16	TRBV5-1	NA	TRBJ1-4	NA
CASRARVTSGKDTQYF	TGTGCCAGCAGGGCTCGGGTGACTAGCGGGAAAGATACGCAGTATTTT	16	TRBV2	NA	TRBJ2-3	TRBD2
CASSLARGLTGYEQYF	TGTGCCAGCAGCTTAGCTCGCGGACTAACGGGCTACGAGCAGTACTTC	16	TRBV7-9	NA	TRBJ2-7	NA
CASSPTTSGGDYYNEQFF	TGTGCCAGCTCACCGACGACTAGCGGGGGGGACTATTACAATGAGCAGTTCTTC	18	TRBV18	NA	TRBJ2-1	TRBD2
CASSGQGNGYTF	TGTGCCAGCAGCGGACAGGGTAATGGCTACACCTTC	12	TRBV2	NA	TRBJ1-2	TRBD1
CAWGPGTANEKLFF	TGTGCCTGGGGACCCGGGACAGCGAATGAAAAACTGTTTTTT	14	TRBV30	NA	TRBJ1-4	TRBD1
CASSVRGWGGELFF	TGTGCCAGCAGCGTCAGGGGCTGGGGCGGGGAGCTGTTTTTT	14	TRBV7-8	once	TRBJ2-2	NA
CSVVSGGGETQYF	TGCAGCGTTGTTAGCGGGGGTGGAGAGACCCAGTACTTC	13	TRBV29-1	NA	TRBJ2-5	TRBD2
CASSVGGQGSEKLFF	TGTGCCAGCAGCGTAGGGGGACAGGGGAGTGAAAAACTGTTTTTT	15	TRBV9	NA	TRBJ1-4	TRBD1
CASSLLGGDTDTQYF	TGTGCCAGCAGCTTACTTGGCGGGGACACAGATACGCAGTATTTT	15	TRBV7-8	NA	TRBJ2-3	NA
CASSPGVAGNEQFF	TGTGCCAGCAGCCCCGGGGTAGCGGGAAATGAGCAGTTCTTC	14	TRBV3-1/TRBV3-2	NA	TRBJ2-1	TRBD2
CASSLAGHDTEAFF	TGCGCCAGCAGCTTGGCCGGACACGACACTGAAGCTTTCTTT	14	TRBV5-1	NA	TRBJ1-1	NA
CASSPGTDYEQYF	TGTGCCAGCAGTCCCGGGACAGATTACGAGCAGTACTTC	13	TRBV27	NA	TRBJ2-7	TRBD1
CASSLGDRVYEQYF	TGTGCCAGCAGTTTAGGGGACAGGGTCTACGAGCAGTACTTC	14	TRBV28	NA	TRBJ2-7	TRBD1
CASSPGWPSDWGEQFF	TGTGCCAGCAGCCCAGGATGGCCTAGCGACTGGGGTGAGCAGTTCTTC	16	TRBV11-3	NA	TRBJ2-1	NA
CATSRDLGGTGYTF	TGTGCCACCAGCAGAGACCTTGGGGGGACTGGCTACACCTTC	14	TRBV15	NA	TRBJ1-2	NA
CATSDSYSATYDTDTQYF	TGTGCCACCAGTGATTCCTATAGCGCGACCTACGACACAGATACGCAGTATTTT	18	TRBV24-1	NA	TRBJ2-3	NA
CASSLAAPGTGELFF	TGTGCCAGCAGCTTAGCGGCTCCGGGCACCGGGGAGCTGTTTTTT	15	TRBV7-6	NA	TRBJ2-2	NA
CASSFSDRMVNYGYTF	TGTGCCAGCAGTTTCTCAGACAGGATGGTTAACTATGGCTACACCTTC	16	TRBV6-5	NA	TRBJ1-2	NA
CASKGQSLNQPQHF	TGTGCCAGCAAAGGACAGTCCCTCAATCAGCCCCAGCATTTT	14	TRBV2	NA	TRBJ1-5	NA